One and the same sample provided the 10 T cell receptor beta chains below, sequenced in a study of sequential checkpoint blockade in melanoma. Stated treatment: randomized to nivolumab then ipilimumab (arm A) or the reverse (arm B). TCRdb keeps only in-frame clones here, not all; method: immunoSEQ multiplex PCR. Among 17,000 or so clones, 65% to 80% were seen once, and the ten largest hold more than 20%. The sequenced sample was CD8+ T cells sorted from blood (inferred from file names), obtained from a patient given nivolumab and ipilimumab in sequence. Source of these receptors: a human donor with melanoma.

CDR3 sequence: CASSVGTRGGTDTQYF. The CDR3 DNA sequence: TGTGCCAGCAGTGTCGGCACCCGCGGGGGCACAGATACGCAGTATTTT. The V call is TRBV2, the J call TRBJ2-3, with D possibly TRBD2 on 6 matching bases. This CDR3 is built from 16 residues. V was clipped by 4 bases and J by 1 base, with 15 bases between them. Germline-derived CDR1 and CDR2 are SNHLY and FYNNEI.

The CDR3: CASSQTSGGVNEQFF. As DNA, the CDR3 is TGTGCCAGTAGCCAGACTAGCGGGGGGGTAAATGAGCAGTTCTTC. The V call is TRBV19, the J call TRBJ2-1; 14 bases fit TRBD2. Germline V gives CDR1 LNHDA, CDR2 SQIVND (reference sequence). V dropped 6 bases and J dropped 7; count of bases not matched to a gene: 5. This CDR3 has 15 residues.

The chain uses TRBV6-6 and TRBJ1-5, with TRBD1 matching 7 bases. The trim removed 6 bases at V and 3 bases at J, leaving 5 bases unmatched. CDR3 length equals 14 residues. Germline CDR1 and CDR2: MNHNY and SVGAGI (reference sequence). CDR3 amino acids: CASRTGMANQPQHF. As DNA, the CDR3 is TGTGCCAGCAGGACAGGGATGGCCAATCAGCCCCAGCATTTT.

CDR3 DNA sequence: TGTGCCAGCAGTCCCACCCTCGGCAGGGCCAACTACGAGCAGTACTTC. Translation gives CASSPTLGRANYEQYF. V gene TRBV27 combines with J gene TRBJ2-7, with D possibly being TRBD1 (5 bases). The ends were cut back, 5 bases at V and 3 bases at J, with 20 bases in the middle. Germline CDR1 and CDR2: MNHEY and SMNVEV (reference sequence). This CDR3 spans 16 amino acids.

This chain joins TRBV6-4 and TRBJ2-2, with D perhaps TRBD2 (6 bases). Trimming stripped 8 bases from V and 3 bases from J, with 10 bases between. The CDR3 has 13 residues. Germline CDR1 MRHNA, CDR2 SNTAGT. The CDR3 loop reads CASAREDTGELFF. In DNA, the CDR3 is TGTGCCAGCGCCAGGGAGGACACCGGGGAGCTGTTTTTT.

The gene calls are TRBV19 and TRBJ1-1; D is perhaps TRBD1 (5 bases). The CDR3 length is 11 residues. Germline CDR1 and CDR2: LNHDA and SQIVND (reference sequence). The ends were cut back, 7 bases at V and 5 bases at J, with 8 bases in the middle. This CDR3 is CASTRGTEAFF. CDR3 DNA: TGTGCCAGTACACGGGGGACTGAAGCTTTCTTT. Combining the CDR3 with reference TRBV19 and TRBJ1-1 gives the whole variable domain DGGITQSPKYLFRKEGQNVTLSCEQNLNHDAMYWYRQDPGQGLRLIYYSQIVNDFQKGDIAEGYSVSREKKESFPLTVTSAQKNPTAFYLCASTRGTEAFFGQGTRLTVV.

The chain combines TRBV29-1 with TRBJ1-2; TRBD1 matches at 7 bases. The CDR3 is 15 amino acids. Germline loops: CDR1 SQVTM, CDR2 ANQGSEA. After removal of 6 bases from V and 0 bases from J, the junction contained 10 bases not matched to a gene. The CDR3 sequence is CSVASGTVANYGYTF. The CDR3 DNA reads as TGCAGCGTCGCTTCCGGGACAGTAGCTAACTATGGCTACACCTTC. Complete variable domain (other parts from reference TRBV29-1 and TRBJ1-2): SAVISQKPSRDICQRGTSLTIQCQVDSQVTMMFWYRQQPGQSLTLIATANQGSEATYESGFVIDKFPISRPNLTFSTLTVSNMSPEDSSIYLCSVASGTVANYGYTFGSGTRLTVV.

The chain employs TRBV5-1 and TRBJ2-1; D perhaps matches TRBD1 (6 bases). V was pared by 2 bases and J by 7 bases, with 16 bases between. The CDR3 consists of 15 residues. The germline V gene has CDR1 SGHRS and CDR2 YFSETQ. The CDR3 sequence is CASSLRLGTSNEQFF. CDR3 in DNA: TGCGCCAGCAGCTTACGTTTAGGGACAAGTAATGAGCAGTTCTTC.

This clone was counted a few times. This rearrangement joins TRBV7-3 to TRBJ1-1; TRBD1 matches 7 bases. The CDR3 spans 16 residues. Germline trimming cut 5 bases from V and 0 bases from J; bases unmatched to any gene: 9. Germline values: CDR1 SGHTA, CDR2 FQGTGA. CDR3 in amino acids: CASSPRTGLMNTEAFF. The DNA of the CDR3 is TGTGCCAGCAGCCCCCGGACAGGACTGATGAACACTGAAGCTTTCTTT.

This sequence joins TRBV2 and TRBJ1-1; D remains unclear. CDR3 size: 12 residues. Trimming removed 6 bases at V and 7 bases at J, with 12 bases between. CDR1 and CDR2 (germline): SNHLY, FYNNEI. CDR3 in DNA: TGTGCCAGCAGGGACTGGCGGGATGAAGCTTTCTTT. Its translation: CASRDWRDEAFF.